This T cell receptor (beta chain) derives from a study of post-analysis software for immune sequencing data. Comments on this clonotype: The antigen remains unidentified.

Findings of the study overall: A handful of TRBV segments were significantly more frequent in patients than in controls. TRBV5-6, TRBV5-1 and TRBV20-1 were among these segments.

CDR1 DFQATT and CDR2 SNEGSKA come from the germline V gene (reference sequence). J was trimmed by 4 bases and V by 2 bases; bases with no gene match: 7. The length of the CDR3 is 15 residues. Incorporated into the TCR beta cDNA libraries were unique molecular identifiers, which served to reduce PCR and sequencing biases. TCRdb recomputed calls from the PCR reads with MiXCR, one row per CDR3 protein. The sample comprises some 690,000 distinct CDR3 sequences, over 45% of which are singletons, and 11% rests with the top ten. The sample was blood. This sequence was found in a girl aged 2 to 10 with multiple sclerosis. The chain links TRBV20-1 to TRBJ2-1; 8 bases are shared with TRBD1. CDR3 in DNA: TGCAGTGCTAGATTCTGGACAGGGATATACAATGAGCAGTTCTTC. The encoded protein is CSARFWTGIYNEQFF.